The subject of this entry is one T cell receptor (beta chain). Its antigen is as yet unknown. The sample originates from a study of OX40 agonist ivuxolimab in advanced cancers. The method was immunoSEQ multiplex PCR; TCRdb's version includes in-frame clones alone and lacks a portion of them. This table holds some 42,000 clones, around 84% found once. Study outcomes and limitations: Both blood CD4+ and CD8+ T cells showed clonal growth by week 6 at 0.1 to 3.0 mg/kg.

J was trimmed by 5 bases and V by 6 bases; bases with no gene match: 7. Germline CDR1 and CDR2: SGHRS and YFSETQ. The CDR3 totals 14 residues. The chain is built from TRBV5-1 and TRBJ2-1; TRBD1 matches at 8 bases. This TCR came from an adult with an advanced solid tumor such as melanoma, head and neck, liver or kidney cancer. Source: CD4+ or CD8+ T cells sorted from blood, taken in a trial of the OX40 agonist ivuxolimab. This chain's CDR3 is CASTDRESNNEQFF. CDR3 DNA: TGCGCCAGCACGGACAGGGAGAGCAACAATGAGCAGTTCTTC. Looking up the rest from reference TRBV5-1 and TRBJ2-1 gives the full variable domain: KAGVTQTPRYLIKTRGQQVTLSCSPISGHRSVSWYQQTPGQGLQFLFEYFSETQRNKGNFPGRFSGRQFSNSRSEMNVSTLELGDSALYLCASTDRESNNEQFFGPGTRLTVL.